This TCR beta chain was found in a study of control samples from healthy donors and cancer patients. Trimming removed 3 bases at V and 6 bases at J, with 7 bases between. CDR1 and CDR2 from the germline V gene are MNHEY and SMNVEV (reference sequence). CDR3 size: 12 residues. The assay was immunoSEQ multiplex PCR, and TCRdb's table has in-frame clones only and misses some. The table shows 100,000 to 150,000 clones, with roughly 92% occurring only once. Sequenced sample: PBMCs. The V gene is TRBV27, the J gene TRBJ2-3; D is possibly TRBD2 (5 bases). The TCR originated in an elderly man with head and neck cancer. DNA for the CDR3: TGTGCCAGCAGTTTCCGAGGGGATACGCAGTATTTT. Amino acid sequence: CASSFRGDTQYF.